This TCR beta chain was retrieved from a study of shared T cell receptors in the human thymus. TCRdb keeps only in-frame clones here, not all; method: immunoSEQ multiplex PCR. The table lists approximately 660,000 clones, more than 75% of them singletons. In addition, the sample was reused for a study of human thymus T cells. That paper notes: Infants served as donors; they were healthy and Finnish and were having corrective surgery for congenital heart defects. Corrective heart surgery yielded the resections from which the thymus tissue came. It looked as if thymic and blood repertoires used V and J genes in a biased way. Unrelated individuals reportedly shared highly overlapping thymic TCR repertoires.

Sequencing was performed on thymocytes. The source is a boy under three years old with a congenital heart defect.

CDR3 amino acids: CASSGERLSSYNEQFF. CDR3 sequence (DNA): TGTGCCAGTAGTGGTGAGCGTTTAAGCTCCTACAATGAGCAGTTCTTC. V gene TRBV19 combines with J gene TRBJ2-1; the D is unclear. V gave up 5 bases and J gave up 0 bases, with 14 bases separating them. The CDR3 spans 16 residues. Germline CDR1 LNHDA, CDR2 SQIVND (reference sequence).